Detailed here is one TCR beta chain. Its antigen is currently unknown. CDR3 length equals 15 residues. V was cut by 0 bases and J by 4 bases, with 13 bases left in between. Per the germline V gene, CDR1 is SGHRS and CDR2 is YFSETQ. Primers: 60 Vbeta forward and 13 Jbeta reverse. Generated by immunoSEQ multiplex PCR, the TCRdb table keeps only in-frame clones and is missing some. The sample has 140,000 to 150,000 clones, approximately 65% seen once; the top ten hold 6.5%. This sample is drawn from a study of cytomegalovirus exposure and HLA in healthy donors. The study's findings and limits: A list of more than 150 TCR beta chains associated with cytomegalovirus was given. While the bulk of TCR sequences proved rare, some public TCRs turned up in many donors. In vitro data verified three CMV-associated chains as specific for CMV antigens. Reported performance of the classifier showed diagnosis of cytomegalovirus status with high specificity and sensitivity.

This TCR came from a woman aged 55-69 years in good health and CMV-seronegative. The chain uses TRBV5-1 and TRBJ1-2; unclear D gene. The specimen was PBMCs. The CDR3 sequence is CASSLVTDATYGYTF. CDR3 DNA: TGCGCCAGCAGCTTGGTTACAGATGCGACCTATGGCTACACCTTC.